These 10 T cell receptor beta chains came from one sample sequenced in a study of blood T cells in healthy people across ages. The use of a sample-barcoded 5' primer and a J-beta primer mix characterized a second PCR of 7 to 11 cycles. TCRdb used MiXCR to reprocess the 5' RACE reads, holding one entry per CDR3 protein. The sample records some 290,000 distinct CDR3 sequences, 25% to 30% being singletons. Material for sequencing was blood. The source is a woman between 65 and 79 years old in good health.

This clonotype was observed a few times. CDR3 region: CASSLGSGSRGETQYF. CDR3 DNA: TGTGCCAGCAGCTTAGGTAGCGGATCGCGGGGAGAGACCCAGTACTTC. This chain joins TRBV7-2 and TRBJ2-5; tentative D call: TRBD2 (6 bases). The CDR3 is 16 amino acids. V dropped 1 base and J dropped 4 bases, with 16 bases sitting between them. Germline-derived CDR1 and CDR2 are SGHTA and FQGNSA.

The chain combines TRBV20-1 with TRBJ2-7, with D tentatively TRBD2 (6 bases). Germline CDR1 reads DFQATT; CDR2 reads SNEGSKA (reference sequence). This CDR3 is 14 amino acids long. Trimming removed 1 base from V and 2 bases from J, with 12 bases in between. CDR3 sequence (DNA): TGCAGTGCTAGAGGGGGGGAGGAGGCCTACGAGCAGTACTTC. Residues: CSARGGEEAYEQYF.

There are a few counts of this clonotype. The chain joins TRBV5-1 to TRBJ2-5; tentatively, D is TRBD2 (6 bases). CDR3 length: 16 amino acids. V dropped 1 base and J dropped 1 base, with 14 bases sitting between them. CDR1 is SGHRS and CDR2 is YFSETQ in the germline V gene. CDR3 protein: CASSLSWRGIQETQYF. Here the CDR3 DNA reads TGCGCCAGCAGCTTGTCCTGGCGGGGCATCCAAGAGACCCAGTACTTC.

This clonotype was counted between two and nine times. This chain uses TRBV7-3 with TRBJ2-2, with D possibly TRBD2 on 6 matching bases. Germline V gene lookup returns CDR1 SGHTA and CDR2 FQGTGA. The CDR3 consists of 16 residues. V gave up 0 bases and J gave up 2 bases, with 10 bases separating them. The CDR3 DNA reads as TGTGCCAGCAGCTTAACCCGGACTATAAACACCGGGGAGCTGTTTTTT. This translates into CASSLTRTINTGELFF.

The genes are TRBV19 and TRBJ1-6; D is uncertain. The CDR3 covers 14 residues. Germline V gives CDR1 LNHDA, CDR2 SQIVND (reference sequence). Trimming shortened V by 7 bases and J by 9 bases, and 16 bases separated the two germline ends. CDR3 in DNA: TGTGCCAGTAACAACGGGCCAAAGGGTTCACCCCTCCACTTT. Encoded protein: CASNNGPKGSPLHF.

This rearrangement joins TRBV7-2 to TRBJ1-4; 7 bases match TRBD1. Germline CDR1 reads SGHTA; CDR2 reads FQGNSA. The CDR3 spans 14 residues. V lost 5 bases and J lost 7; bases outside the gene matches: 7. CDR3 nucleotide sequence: TGTGCCAGCAGCCCCAGACAGGGTTCTGAAAAACTGTTTTTT. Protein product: CASSPRQGSEKLFF.

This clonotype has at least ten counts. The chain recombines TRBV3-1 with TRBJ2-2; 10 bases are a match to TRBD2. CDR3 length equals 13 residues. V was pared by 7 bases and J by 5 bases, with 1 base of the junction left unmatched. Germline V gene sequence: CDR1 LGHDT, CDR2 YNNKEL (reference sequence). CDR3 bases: TGTGCCAGCAAGACTAGCGGGACCGGGGAGCTGTTTTTT. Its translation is CASKTSGTGELFF.

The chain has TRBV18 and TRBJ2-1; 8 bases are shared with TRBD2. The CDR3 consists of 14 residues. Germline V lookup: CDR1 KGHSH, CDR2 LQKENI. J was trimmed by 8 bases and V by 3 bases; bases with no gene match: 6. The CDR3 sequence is CASSPSLAGDEQFF. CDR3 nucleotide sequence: TGTGCCAGCTCACCTAGTCTAGCGGGTGATGAGCAGTTCTTC.

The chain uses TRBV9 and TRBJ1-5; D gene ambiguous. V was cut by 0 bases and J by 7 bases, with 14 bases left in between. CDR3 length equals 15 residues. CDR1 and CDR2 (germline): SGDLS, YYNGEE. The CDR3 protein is CASSVEGSYGQPQHF. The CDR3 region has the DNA TGTGCCAGCAGCGTAGAAGGGTCTTATGGGCAGCCCCAGCATTTT.

This CDR3 is CASSTGRQIQETQYF. Written as DNA, the CDR3 is TGCGCCAGCAGCACGGGACGTCAAATACAAGAGACCCAGTACTTC. V and J are TRBV5-1 and TRBJ2-5, with D perhaps TRBD1 or TRBD2 (5 bases each). The V end lost 4 bases, the J end lost 2 bases, and 15 bases lay between the germline ends. Per germline, CDR1 SGHRS and CDR2 YFSETQ. This CDR3 contains 15 residues.